The 14 T cell receptor beta chains listed next were all sequenced from one sample in a study of blood T cells in healthy people across ages. A sample-barcoded 5' primer and a J-beta primer mix were used in a second PCR of about 6 to 11 cycles. Each CDR3 protein is one row after TCRdb ran MiXCR on the 5' RACE reads. This table holds about 1.4 million distinct CDR3 sequences, approximately 59% found once. What was sequenced was blood. The receptors here all came from a young man in good health.

The chain combines TRBV4-3 with TRBJ2-4, with 8 bases that match TRBD2. Matching the DNA end better, TRBJ2-7 makes the J call doubtful. The germline gives CDR1 LGHNA, CDR2 YSLEER. The CDR3 covers 15 residues. The CDR3 sequence is CASSQELGLDYEQYF. The DNA of the CDR3 is TGCGCCAGCAGCCAAGAGTTGGGACTAGACTACGAGCAGTACTTC.

V usage is TRBV5-6 and J usage is TRBJ2-2; D might be TRBD1 or TRBD2, each matching 5 bases. The V gene lost 3 bases and the J gene lost 2 bases, with 14 bases spanning the gap. The germline gives CDR1 SGHDT, CDR2 YYEEEE. The length of the CDR3 is 16 residues. This CDR3 reads CASSSDGDLNTGELFF. CDR3 coding DNA: TGTGCCAGCAGCTCTGACGGGGACCTTAACACCGGGGAGCTGTTTTTT.

Ten or more counts support this clonotype. The V call is TRBV12-3 or TRBV12-4, the J call TRBJ2-3, with 11 bases aligning to TRBD2. The CDR3 sequence is 19 residues long. After removal of 3 bases from V and 2 bases from J, the junction contained 13 bases not matched to a gene. The CDR3 DNA reads TGTGCCAGCAGTTTCCGCATGACTAGCGGGACTTTCCACACAGATACGCAGTATTTT. It yields the protein CASSFRMTSGTFHTDTQYF.

This clonotype was recorded once. The chain carries TRBV7-9 and TRBJ1-5, with a possible D match to TRBD1 (6 bases). V was cut by 2 bases and J by 0 bases, with 14 bases left in between. The CDR3 length is 17 residues. Germline CDR1 and CDR2: SEHNR and FQNEAQ (reference sequence). The CDR3 loop reads CASSLLQGILSNQPQHF. The DNA for the CDR3 is TGTGCCAGCAGCTTATTACAGGGTATTCTTAGCAATCAGCCCCAGCATTTT.

The chain links TRBV20-1 to TRBJ2-1, with 10 bases fitting TRBD2. Germline lookup yields CDR1 DFQATT and CDR2 SNEGSKA (reference sequence). Unmatched junction bases numbered 4, after V lost 5 bases and J lost 15 bases. The CDR3 has 10 residues. Here the CDR3 reads CSASSGSLFF. For the CDR3, the DNA is TGCAGTGCTTCTAGCGGGAGTTTGTTCTTC.

The chain carries TRBV29-1 and TRBJ2-1; 9 bases align to TRBD1. The CDR3 runs 13 residues. Losses at the gene ends were 7 bases for V and 2 bases for J; bases not matched to a gene: 3. Germline assignment: CDR1 SQVTM and CDR2 ANQGSEA. The CDR3 DNA reads TGCAGCGGGCGACAGGGGGCCTACAATGAGCAGTTCTTC. This encodes CSGRQGAYNEQFF.

The table lists this clonotype with a few counts. The rearrangement links TRBV20-1 to TRBJ1-6; 8 bases fit TRBD1. V was clipped by 0 bases and J by 9 bases; unmatched bases: 7. Germline V CDR1 and CDR2: DFQATT, SNEGSKA (reference sequence). The CDR3 contains 15 residues. The CDR3 nucleotides are TGCAGTGCTAGAGATGGACAGGGCATGGTTTCACCCCTCCACTTT. Protein sequence: CSARDGQGMVSPLHF.

The V and J genes are TRBV4-1 and TRBJ1-5, with D possibly TRBD1 on 5 matching bases. The CDR3 totals 17 residues. CDR1 MGHRA and CDR2 YSYEKL come from the germline V gene. Trimming shortened V by 1 base and J by 6 bases, and 19 bases separated the two germline ends. The CDR3 reads CASSQGRGTPRGQPQHF. In DNA form, the CDR3 reads TGCGCCAGCAGCCAAGGACGGGGCACCCCCCGGGGTCAGCCCCAGCATTTT.

This chain connects TRBV6-6 to TRBJ2-1; TRBD2 is a possible D gene (6 bases). Between the trimmed V and J ends, which lost 6 bases and 7 bases, there was a span of 10 bases. The CDR3 contains 12 residues. Germline V gives CDR1 MNHNY, CDR2 SVGAGI (reference sequence). Here the CDR3 DNA reads TGTGCCAGCAGCCCACTAGCTAATGAGCAGTTCTTC. Its protein is CASSPLANEQFF.

The rearrangement links TRBV7-9 to TRBJ2-1; D might be TRBD1 or TRBD2, each matching 5 bases. Looked up from germline, CDR1 is SEHNR and CDR2 is FQNEAQ (reference sequence). Trimming shortened V by 5 bases and J by 2 bases, and 16 bases separated the two germline ends. The CDR3 is 16 residues long. DNA for the CDR3: TGTGCCAGCAGCCCAGGGCCTTCGGGGCCCTACAATGAGCAGTTCTTC. It specifies CASSPGPSGPYNEQFF.

In the case of this clonotype: A read error may be the cause here, since a much bigger clone is one base away. V and J are TRBV9 and TRBJ2-7; 14 bases match TRBD2. The germline CDR1 and CDR2 sequences are SGDLS and YYNGEE. This CDR3 contains 15 residues. The CDR3 sequence: CASSVVGLAGDERYF. CDR3 DNA sequence: TGTGCCAGCAGCGTAGTGGGACTAGCGGGAGACGAGCGGTACTTC.

J is TRBJ2-7 and V is TRBV7-8; D unclear. This CDR3 is built from 13 residues. V lost 2 bases and J lost 1, with 6 bases in between. The germline V gene has CDR1 SGHVS and CDR2 FQNEAQ. Here the CDR3 DNA reads TGTGCCAGCAGCTTACCCAGATCCTACGAGCAGTACTTC. The encoded protein is CASSLPRSYEQYF.

This chain joins TRBV20-1 and TRBJ1-2; tentatively, D is TRBD1 (5 bases). The CDR3 totals 11 residues. Germline V gene sequence: CDR1 DFQATT, CDR2 SNEGSKA (reference sequence). V gave up 6 bases and J gave up 5 bases, with 10 bases separating them. The CDR3 DNA follows: TGCAGTGCCCTGGGGGGGTATGGCTACACCTTC. It yields the protein CSALGGYGYTF.

V and J are TRBV4-1 and TRBJ1-2; the match to TRBD1 covers 8 bases. The trim removed 5 bases at V and 4 bases at J, leaving 12 bases unmatched. In germline, CDR1 is MGHRA, CDR2 YSYEKL. This CDR3 is 16 amino acids long. CDR3 residues: CASSAGGTTGVYGYTF. DNA of the CDR3: TGCGCCAGCAGCGCCGGCGGGACGACAGGGGTCTATGGCTACACCTTC.